The 3 T cell receptor beta chains below come from one sample, sequenced in a study of T-cell memory formation after mild COVID-19. MiXCR, applied by TCRdb to the 5' RACE reads, yields one record per CDR3 protein. This table holds about 470,000 distinct CDR3 sequences, around a sixth found once. The sequenced sample was PBMCs or a T cell subset sorted from them (not recorded which). These receptors were taken from an adult woman who had mild COVID-19 (a few samples of this study predate the infection). Cell type and time point are not known.

The gene calls are TRBV7-9 and TRBJ1-3; the D is unclear. V was cut by 5 bases and J by 0 bases, with 11 bases left in between. This CDR3 has 15 residues. Germline loops: CDR1 SEHNR, CDR2 FQNEAQ (reference sequence). CDR3 coding DNA: TGTGCCAGCAGCGCCGGAATTCACTCTGGAAACACCATATATTTT. This sequence encodes CASSAGIHSGNTIYF.

The V call is TRBV10-3, the J call TRBJ2-1; possibly TRBD1 for D (6 bases). Trimming took 3 bases from V and 9 from J, leaving 12 bases between them. This CDR3 comprises 13 residues. Looked up from germline, CDR1 is ENHRY and CDR2 is SYGVKD. The CDR3 nucleotides are TGTGCCATCAGTGACGAAACAGGGAGTGAGCAGTTCTTC. This encodes CAISDETGSEQFF.

This chain uses TRBV7-2 with TRBJ1-1; no clear D gene. Germline loops: CDR1 SGHTA, CDR2 FQGNSA. V dropped 1 base and J dropped 0 bases, with 3 bases sitting between them. The CDR3 sequence is 13 residues long. The CDR3 loop is CASSLVMNTEAFF. Here the CDR3 DNA reads TGTGCCAGCAGCTTAGTTATGAACACTGAAGCTTTCTTT.